These 21 T cell receptor beta chains were all obtained from the same sample, sequenced in a study of cytotoxic CD8 clonotypes in ibrutinib-treated CLL. Data came from immunoSEQ multiplex PCR; TCRdb stores just in-frame clones and leaves some out. In the table there are 150,000 to 200,000 clones, about 88% of which are singletons. The sequencing used PBMCs, collected at disease progression, from a patient treated with ibrutinib. The receptors were sampled from a human donor with chronic lymphocytic leukemia.

This chain connects TRBV14 to TRBJ2-5; 12 bases align to TRBD1. Losses at the gene ends were 4 bases for V and 9 bases for J; bases not matched to a gene: 9. Per germline, CDR1 SGHDN and CDR2 FVKESK. The CDR3 is made up of 15 amino acids. The DNA for the CDR3 is TGTGCCAGCAGCCCCGGGACAGGGGGCCGTAGCGCCCAGTACTTC. This sequence encodes CASSPGTGGRSAQYF.

This chain joins TRBV7-8 and TRBJ1-5; D not resolved. Trimming stripped 6 bases from V and 0 bases from J, with 18 bases between. The CDR3 runs 17 residues. CDR1 and CDR2 from the germline V gene are SGHVS and FQNEAQ. The DNA of the CDR3 is TGTGCCAGCAGTTACCGCTCCCGGACCCTTAGCAATCAGCCCCAGCATTTT. Translated: CASSYRSRTLSNQPQHF.

The chain combines TRBV28 with TRBJ1-1, with D possibly being TRBD1 (6 bases). This CDR3 contains 15 residues. Germline CDR1 MDHEN, CDR2 SYDVKM. Trimming shortened V by 6 bases and J by 2 bases, and 16 bases separated the two germline ends. The DNA of the CDR3 is TGTGCCAGCAGCTCACACAACAGGGAAAACACTGAAGCTTTCTTT. Translating it yields CASSSHNRENTEAFF.

The gene calls are TRBV5-1 and TRBJ1-2; D unclear. Germline CDR1 reads SGHRS; CDR2 reads YFSETQ. The CDR3 runs to 15 residues. Trimming removed 0 bases at V and 1 base at J, with 10 bases between. CDR3 sequence: CASSLGPAGNYGYTF. The DNA for the CDR3 is TGCGCCAGCAGCTTGGGCCCGGCGGGTAACTATGGCTACACCTTC.

This chain joins TRBV19 and TRBJ2-3, with D hard to call. Trimming left V 5 bases short and J 0 bases short, with 15 bases between. This CDR3 is 16 amino acids long. From germline, CDR1 is LNHDA and CDR2 SQIVND (reference sequence). CDR3 residues: CASSPGLFRSTDTQYF. The CDR3 DNA sequence: TGTGCCAGTAGTCCCGGTTTATTTAGGAGCACAGATACGCAGTATTTT. The full variable domain, its missing parts supplied by reference TRBV19 and TRBJ2-3, is DGGITQSPKYLFRKEGQNVTLSCEQNLNHDAMYWYRQDPGQGLRLIYYSQIVNDFQKGDIAEGYSVSREKKESFPLTVTSAQKNPTAFYLCASSPGLFRSTDTQYFGPGTRLTVL.

This chain joins TRBV7-9 and TRBJ2-7; 16 bases match TRBD2. V was pared by 3 bases and J by 1 base, with 3 bases of the junction left unmatched. This CDR3 spans 17 amino acids. Germline loops: CDR1 SEHNR, CDR2 FQNEAQ (reference sequence). In nucleotides, the CDR3 is TGTGCCAGCAGCTTGGAGGGACTAGCGGGAGGGTCCTACGAGCAGTACTTC. Its translation is CASSLEGLAGGSYEQYF.

V gene TRBV14 combines with J gene TRBJ1-1; possibly TRBD1 for D (6 bases). This CDR3 region has 19 residues. From germline, CDR1 is SGHDN and CDR2 FVKESK. V dropped 0 bases and J dropped 6 bases, with 26 bases sitting between them. CDR3 sequence (DNA): TGTGCCAGCAGCCAAGAAGGGGTTTGGGGGCTCGGAATCCACCCTGAAGCTTTCTTT. This translates into CASSQEGVWGLGIHPEAFF.

J is TRBJ2-7 and V is TRBV2; possible D gene TRBD1, 5 bases. The CDR3 runs 16 residues. The V gene's germline CDR1 is SNHLY and CDR2 FYNNEI. The V and J ends lost 6 bases and 1 base respectively, with 19 bases between them. The CDR3 loop reads CASSLWTPKESYEQYF. The CDR3 bases are TGTGCCAGCAGCCTCTGGACACCGAAGGAATCCTACGAGCAGTACTTC.

The chain has TRBV5-1 and TRBJ2-5; the match to TRBD1 covers 8 bases. The CDR3 spans 15 residues. Trimming at V came to 1 base and at J to 5 bases, leaving 7 bases not matched to a gene. Germline V lookup: CDR1 SGHRS, CDR2 YFSETQ. CDR3 sequence (DNA): TGCGCCAGCAGCTTGAAGGACAGGGAAGGGGAGACCCAGTACTTC. Protein sequence: CASSLKDREGETQYF.

CDR3 sequence (DNA): TGTGCCAGTGACCCGGGACAGGGTCCGTACACTGAAGCTTTCTTT. Its translation: CASDPGQGPYTEAFF. The V and J genes are TRBV6-1 and TRBJ1-1, with 9 bases fitting TRBD1. J gave up 3 bases and V 9 bases, and 11 bases lay outside the gene matches. Per germline, CDR1 MNHNS and CDR2 SASEGT. CDR3 length equals 15 residues.

The chain joins TRBV4-2 to TRBJ2-7, with a tentative D call TRBD2 (6 bases). Germline CDR1 reads LGHNA; CDR2 reads YNFKEQ. With 4 bases removed from V and 3 bases from J, the gap between germline ends came to 16 bases. The CDR3 loop spans 15 amino acids. This CDR3 reads CASSPPEAGGYEQYF. In nucleotides, the CDR3 is TGTGCCAGCAGCCCACCGGAGGCCGGGGGCTACGAGCAGTACTTC.

The chain employs TRBV4-1 and TRBJ2-7; TRBD2 is a possible D gene (7 bases). Trimming cost V 0 bases and J 5 bases, with 17 bases left between them. The length of the CDR3 is 16 residues. The V gene's germline CDR1 is MGHRA and CDR2 YSYEKL. This chain's CDR3 is CASSQDGGGRFDEQYF. CDR3 DNA sequence: TGCGCCAGCAGCCAAGATGGGGGCGGGAGATTCGACGAGCAGTACTTC.

This chain links TRBV28 with TRBJ2-1; 14 bases agree with TRBD2. Germline V gene lookup returns CDR1 MDHEN and CDR2 SYDVKM. The CDR3 sequence is 22 residues long. V trimming: 5 bases; J trimming: 0 bases; junction bases outside the gene matches: 18. The CDR3 here is CASSLTTGLAGGRESSYNEQFF. The CDR3 DNA follows: TGTGCCAGCAGTCTTACAACTGGACTAGCGGGAGGCAGAGAGAGCTCCTACAATGAGCAGTTCTTC.

The chain links TRBV5-8 to TRBJ2-1, with 8 positions matching TRBD2. Trimming cost V 4 bases and J 0 bases; bases outside gene matches: 3. This CDR3 contains 15 residues. CDR1 is SGHTS and CDR2 is YDEGEE in the germline V gene. The CDR3, as DNA: TGTGCCAGCAGCCGCGGGAGGAGCTCCTACAATGAGCAGTTCTTC. Translation gives CASSRGRSSYNEQFF.

CDR3 residues: CSVGRQGCNQPQHF. DNA for the CDR3: TGCAGCGTTGGACGACAGGGGTGCAATCAGCCCCAGCATTTT. The chain recombines TRBV29-1 with TRBJ1-5; 8 bases line up with TRBD1. Germline lookup yields CDR1 SQVTM and CDR2 ANQGSEA. The CDR3 has 14 amino acids. Losses at the gene ends were 4 bases for V and 2 bases for J; bases not matched to a gene: 4.

The rearrangement joins TRBV29-1 to TRBJ2-2, with a weak D call TRBD1 (5 bases). Germline V gene lookup returns CDR1 SQVTM and CDR2 ANQGSEA. Between the trimmed V and J ends, which lost 1 base and 5 bases, there was a span of 5 bases. This CDR3 is 12 amino acids long. This chain's CDR3 is CSVEGQTGELFF. CDR3 DNA sequence: TGCAGCGTTGAAGGACAGACCGGGGAGCTGTTTTTT.

This clone was recorded a few times. The chain employs TRBV6-4 and TRBJ1-5, with D possibly matching TRBD1 (6 bases). V lost 0 bases and J 5 bases, leaving 11 bases between the germline ends. Germline CDR1 MRHNA, CDR2 SNTAGT. This CDR3 spans 15 amino acids. In DNA, the CDR3 is TGTGCCAGCAGTGACTCACAGGGTTTGCATCAGCCCCAGCATTTT. As protein: CASSDSQGLHQPQHF.

The chain carries TRBV20-1 and TRBJ1-1, with D possibly TRBD1 on 6 matching bases. The CDR3 spans 11 residues. The germline V and J ends were trimmed by 2 bases and 10 bases, with 11 bases remaining between them. Germline V gene data show CDR1 as DFQATT and CDR2 as SNEGSKA (reference sequence). The CDR3, as DNA: TGCAGTGCTAGAACGGGACAATCAGCTTTCTTT. It is translated as CSARTGQSAFF.

This clone was detected only once. V gene TRBV28 combines with J gene TRBJ2-2; 7 bases align to TRBD1. This CDR3 region has 21 residues. J was trimmed by 2 bases and V by 1 base; bases with no gene match: 19. Germline lookup yields CDR1 MDHEN and CDR2 SYDVKM. This CDR3 reads CASSLLWEWGTVRTNTGELFF. The CDR3 DNA sequence: TGTGCCAGCAGTTTATTATGGGAATGGGGGACAGTCAGAACCAACACCGGGGAGCTGTTTTTT.

The V call is TRBV30, the J call TRBJ2-3; 7 positions match TRBD2. The CDR3 consists of 14 residues. The V gene's germline CDR1 is GTSNPN and CDR2 SVGIG (reference sequence). V lost 0 bases, J lost 2 bases, and 2 bases stayed unmatched. In DNA, the CDR3 is TGTGCCTGGAGTGTGGGAGGGACCACAGATACGCAGTATTTT. Encoded protein: CAWSVGGTTDTQYF.

The chain carries TRBV9 and TRBJ2-7, with no clear D. In germline, CDR1 is SGDLS, CDR2 YYNGEE. V was trimmed by 3 bases and J by 6 bases, leaving 16 bases between them. The CDR3 sequence is 14 residues long. In nucleotides, the CDR3 is TGTGCCAGCAGCGGGTTCGTGGGATCGGGCGAGCAGTACTTC. Encoded protein: CASSGFVGSGEQYF.